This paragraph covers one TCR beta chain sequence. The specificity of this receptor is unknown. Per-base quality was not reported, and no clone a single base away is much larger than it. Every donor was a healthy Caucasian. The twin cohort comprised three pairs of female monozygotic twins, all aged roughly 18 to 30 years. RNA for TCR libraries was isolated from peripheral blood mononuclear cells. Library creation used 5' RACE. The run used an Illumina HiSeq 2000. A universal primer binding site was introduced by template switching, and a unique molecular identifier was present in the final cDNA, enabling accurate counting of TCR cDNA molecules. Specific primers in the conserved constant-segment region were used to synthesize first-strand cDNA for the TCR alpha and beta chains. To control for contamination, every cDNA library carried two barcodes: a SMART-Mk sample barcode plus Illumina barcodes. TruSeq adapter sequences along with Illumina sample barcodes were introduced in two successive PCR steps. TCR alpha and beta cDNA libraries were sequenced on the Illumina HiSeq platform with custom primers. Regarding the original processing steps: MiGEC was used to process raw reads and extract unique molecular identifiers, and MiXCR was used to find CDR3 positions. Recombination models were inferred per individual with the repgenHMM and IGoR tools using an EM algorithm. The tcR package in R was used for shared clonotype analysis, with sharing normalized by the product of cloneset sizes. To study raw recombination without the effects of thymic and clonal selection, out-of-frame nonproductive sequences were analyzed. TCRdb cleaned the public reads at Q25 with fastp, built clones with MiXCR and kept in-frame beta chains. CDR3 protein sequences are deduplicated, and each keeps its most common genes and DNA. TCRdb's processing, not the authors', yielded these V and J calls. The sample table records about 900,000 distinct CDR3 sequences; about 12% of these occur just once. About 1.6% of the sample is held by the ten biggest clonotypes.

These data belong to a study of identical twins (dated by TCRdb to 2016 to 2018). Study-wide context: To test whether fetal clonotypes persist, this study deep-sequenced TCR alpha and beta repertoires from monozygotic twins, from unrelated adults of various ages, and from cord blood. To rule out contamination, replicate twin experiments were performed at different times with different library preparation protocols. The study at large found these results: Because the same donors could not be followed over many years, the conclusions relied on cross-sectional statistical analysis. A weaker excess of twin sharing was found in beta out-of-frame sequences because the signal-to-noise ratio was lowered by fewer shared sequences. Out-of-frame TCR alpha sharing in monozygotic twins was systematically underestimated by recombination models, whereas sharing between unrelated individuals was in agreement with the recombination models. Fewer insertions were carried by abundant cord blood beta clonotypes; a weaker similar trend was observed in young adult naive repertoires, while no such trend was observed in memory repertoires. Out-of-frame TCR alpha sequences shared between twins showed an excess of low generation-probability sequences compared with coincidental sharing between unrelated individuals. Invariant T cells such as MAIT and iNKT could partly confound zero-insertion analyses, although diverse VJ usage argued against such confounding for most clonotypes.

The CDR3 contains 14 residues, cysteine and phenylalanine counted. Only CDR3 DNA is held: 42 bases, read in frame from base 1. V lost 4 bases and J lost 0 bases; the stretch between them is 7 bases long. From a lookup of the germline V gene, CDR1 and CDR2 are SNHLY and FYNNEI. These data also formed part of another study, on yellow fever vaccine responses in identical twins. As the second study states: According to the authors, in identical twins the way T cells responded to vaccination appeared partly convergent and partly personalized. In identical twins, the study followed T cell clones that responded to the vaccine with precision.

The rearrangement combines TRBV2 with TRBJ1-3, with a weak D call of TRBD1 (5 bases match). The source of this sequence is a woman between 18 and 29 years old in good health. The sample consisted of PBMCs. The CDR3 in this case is CASSGTPSGNTIYF. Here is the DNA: TGTGCCAGCAGTGGGACACCCTCTGGAAACACCATATATTTT.